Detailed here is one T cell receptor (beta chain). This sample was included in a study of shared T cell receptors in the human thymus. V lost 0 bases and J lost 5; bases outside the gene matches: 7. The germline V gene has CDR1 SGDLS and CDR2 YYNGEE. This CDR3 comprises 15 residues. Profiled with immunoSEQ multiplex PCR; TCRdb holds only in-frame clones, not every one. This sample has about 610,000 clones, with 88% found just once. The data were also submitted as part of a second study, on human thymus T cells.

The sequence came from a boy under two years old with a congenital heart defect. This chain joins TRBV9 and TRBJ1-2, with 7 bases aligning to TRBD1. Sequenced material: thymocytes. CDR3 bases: TGTGCCAGCAGCGTAGAGCCAGGGGGGCGGTATGGCTACACCTTC. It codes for CASSVEPGGRYGYTF. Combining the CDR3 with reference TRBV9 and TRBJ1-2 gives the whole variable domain DSGVTQTPKHLITATGQRVTLRCSPRSGDLSVYWYQQSLDQGLQFLIQYYNGEERAKGNILERFSAQQFPDLHSELNLSSLELGDSALYFCASSVEPGGRYGYTFGSGTRLTVV.